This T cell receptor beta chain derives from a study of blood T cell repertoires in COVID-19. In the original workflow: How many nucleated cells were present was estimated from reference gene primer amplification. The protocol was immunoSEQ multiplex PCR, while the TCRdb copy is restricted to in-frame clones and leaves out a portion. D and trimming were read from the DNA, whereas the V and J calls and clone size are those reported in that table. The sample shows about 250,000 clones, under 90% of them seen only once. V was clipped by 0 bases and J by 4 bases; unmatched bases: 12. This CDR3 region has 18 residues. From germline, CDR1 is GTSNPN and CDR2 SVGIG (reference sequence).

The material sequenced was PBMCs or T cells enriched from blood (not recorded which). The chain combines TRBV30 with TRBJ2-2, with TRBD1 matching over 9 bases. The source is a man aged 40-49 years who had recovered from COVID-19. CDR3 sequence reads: CAWSVETGGNLGTGELFF. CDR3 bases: TGTGCCTGGAGTGTCGAGACAGGGGGGAACTTGGGCACCGGGGAGCTGTTTTTT.